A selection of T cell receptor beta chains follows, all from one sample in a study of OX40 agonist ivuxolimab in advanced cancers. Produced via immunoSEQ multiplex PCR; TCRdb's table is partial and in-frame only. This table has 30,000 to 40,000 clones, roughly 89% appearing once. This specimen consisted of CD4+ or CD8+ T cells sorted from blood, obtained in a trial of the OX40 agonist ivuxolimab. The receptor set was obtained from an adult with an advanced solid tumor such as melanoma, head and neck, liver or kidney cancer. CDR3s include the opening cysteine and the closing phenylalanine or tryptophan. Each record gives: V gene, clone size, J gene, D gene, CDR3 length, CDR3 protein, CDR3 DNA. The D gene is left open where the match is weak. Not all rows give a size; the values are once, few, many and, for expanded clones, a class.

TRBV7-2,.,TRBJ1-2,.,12,CASSSSGFGYTF,TGTGCCAGCAGTTCCTCGGGGTTCGGCTACACCTTC
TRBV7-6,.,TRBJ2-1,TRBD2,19,CASSLGPRESGRAPNEQFF,TGTGCCAGCAGCTTAGGCCCCCGGGAGAGCGGGAGGGCCCCCAATGAGCAGTTCTTC
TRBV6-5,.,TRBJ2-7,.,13,CASSYSRTYEQYF,TGTGCCAGCAGTTATTCGCGAACCTACGAGCAGTACTTC
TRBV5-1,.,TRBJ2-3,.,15,CASSLAGVRADTQYF,TGCGCCAGCAGCTTGGCGGGAGTCAGGGCAGATACGCAGTATTTT
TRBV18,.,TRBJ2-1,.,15,CASSPPSRPADEQFF,TGTGCCAGCTCACCACCGTCTAGGCCCGCAGATGAGCAGTTCTTC
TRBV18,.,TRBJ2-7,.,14,CASSPAASSYEQYF,TGTGCCAGCTCACCAGCTGCCAGCTCCTACGAGCAGTACTTC
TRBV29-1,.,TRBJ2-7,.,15,CSVGTGASVVYEQYF,TGCAGCGTAGGAACCGGGGCTAGCGTTGTTTACGAGCAGTACTTC
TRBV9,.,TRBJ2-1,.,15,CASSVEIAPTDEQFF,TGTGCCAGCAGCGTAGAAATAGCCCCTACTGATGAGCAGTTCTTC
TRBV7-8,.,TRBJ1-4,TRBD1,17,CASSLGQGSLSDEKLFF,TGTGCCAGCAGCTTAGGACAGGGAAGCTTGAGCGATGAAAAACTGTTTTTT
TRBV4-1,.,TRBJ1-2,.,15,CASSQEGHAIYGYTF,TGCGCCAGCAGCCAAGAAGGGCACGCAATCTATGGCTACACCTTC
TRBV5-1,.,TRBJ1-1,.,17,CASSVGWGARVRTEAFF,TGCGCCAGCAGCGTGGGATGGGGGGCTCGGGTGAGGACTGAAGCTTTCTTT
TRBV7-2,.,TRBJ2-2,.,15,CASSPYYGKAGELFF,TGTGCCAGCAGCCCTTATTATGGAAAAGCCGGGGAGCTGTTTTTT
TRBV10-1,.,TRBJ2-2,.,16,CASAPAGTLGTGELFF,TGCGCCAGCGCGCCGGCCGGGACCCTCGGCACCGGGGAGCTGTTTTTT
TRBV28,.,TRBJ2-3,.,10,CASSRLTQYF,TGTGCCAGCAGTCGACTTACGCAGTATTTT
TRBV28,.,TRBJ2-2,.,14,CASSLGGVTGELFF,TGTGCCAGCAGTTTAGGGGGTGTGACCGGGGAGCTGTTTTTT
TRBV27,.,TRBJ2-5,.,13,CASSVRDQETQYF,TGTGCCAGCAGCGTGCGGGACCAAGAGACCCAGTACTTC
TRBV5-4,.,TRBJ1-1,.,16,CASSPSWAGANTEAFF,TGTGCCAGCAGCCCCAGTTGGGCAGGGGCCAACACTGAAGCTTTCTTT
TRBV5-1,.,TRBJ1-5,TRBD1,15,CASSRSGQVDQPQHF,TGCGCCAGCAGCCGTAGCGGACAGGTGGATCAGCCCCAGCATTTT
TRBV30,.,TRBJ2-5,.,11,CAWSVGETQYF,TGTGCCTGGAGTGTGGGGGAGACCCAGTACTTC
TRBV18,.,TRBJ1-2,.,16,CASSPPWGGSDYGYTF,TGTGCCAGCTCACCACCGTGGGGGGGGAGCGACTATGGCTACACCTTC
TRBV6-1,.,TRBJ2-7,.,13,CASSERTGMEQYF,TGTGCCAGCAGTGAAAGAACAGGGATGGAGCAGTACTTC
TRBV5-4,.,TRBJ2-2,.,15,CASSFQQGDPGELFF,TGTGCCAGCAGCTTCCAACAGGGCGACCCCGGGGAGCTGTTTTTT
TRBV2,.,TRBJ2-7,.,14,CASSEGRGRYEQYF,TGTGCCAGCAGTGAGGGCAGGGGAAGGTACGAGCAGTACTTC
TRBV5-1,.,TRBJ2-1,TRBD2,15,CASSPLAGGDNEQFF,TGCGCCAGCAGCCCGTTAGCGGGAGGTGACAATGAGCAGTTCTTC
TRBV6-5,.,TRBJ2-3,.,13,CASSWKGTDTQYF,TGTGCCAGCAGTTGGAAAGGGACAGATACGCAGTATTTT
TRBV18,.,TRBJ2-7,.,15,CASSRLEGTLGEQYF,TGTGCCAGCTCACGGCTTGAGGGAACGTTGGGGGAGCAGTACTTC
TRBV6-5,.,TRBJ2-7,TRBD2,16,CASSSETSGNSYEQYF,TGTGCCAGCAGTTCAGAGACTAGCGGGAACTCCTACGAGCAGTACTTC
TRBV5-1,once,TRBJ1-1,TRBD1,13,CASTGTANTEAFF,TGCGCCAGTACCGGGACAGCTAACACTGAAGCTTTCTTT
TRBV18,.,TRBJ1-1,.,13,CASSPRTQEEAFF,TGTGCCAGCTCACCGAGGACGCAGGAGGAAGCTTTCTTT
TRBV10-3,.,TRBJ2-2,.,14,CAISENRETGELFF,TGTGCCATCAGTGAGAACAGGGAAACCGGGGAGCTGTTTTTT
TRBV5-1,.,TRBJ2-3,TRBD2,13,CASSLSGIETQYF,TGCGCCAGCAGTCTAAGCGGGATTGAGACGCAGTATTTT
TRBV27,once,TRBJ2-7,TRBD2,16,CASSPWLAGAKNEQYF,TGTGCCAGCAGTCCTTGGCTAGCGGGAGCGAAGAACGAGCAGTACTTC
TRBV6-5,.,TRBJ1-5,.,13,CASSYRAAGPQHF,TGTGCCAGCAGTTATCGGGCCGCGGGGCCCCAGCATTTT